The 32 T cell receptor beta chains given below trace back to one sample, sequenced in a study of OX40 agonist ivuxolimab in advanced cancers. Clones were sequenced by immunoSEQ multiplex PCR, and TCRdb holds only the in-frame ones, with some missing. The sample yields around 40,000 clones, around 80% seen once. This material consisted of CD4+ or CD8+ T cells sorted from blood, taken in a trial of the OX40 agonist ivuxolimab. These receptors originate from an adult with an advanced solid tumor such as melanoma, head and neck, liver or kidney cancer.

This clone has only one observation. This chain uses TRBV9 with TRBJ2-2; D is unclear. The length of the CDR3 is 13 residues. The V gene lost 5 bases and the J gene lost 2 bases, with 7 bases spanning the gap. CDR1 and CDR2 (germline): SGDLS, YYNGEE. CDR3 protein: CASSVSNTGELFF. The CDR3 DNA sequence: TGTGCCAGCAGTGTCTCCAACACCGGGGAGCTGTTTTTT. The full variable domain, its missing parts supplied by reference TRBV9 and TRBJ2-2, is DSGVTQTPKHLITATGQRVTLRCSPRSGDLSVYWYQQSLDQGLQFLIQYYNGEERAKGNILERFSAQQFPDLHSELNLSSLELGDSALYFCASSVSNTGELFFGEGSRLTVL.

This sequence joins TRBV29-1 and TRBJ2-1; D uncertain. Germline-derived CDR1 and CDR2 are SQVTM and ANQGSEA. Deletions cut 5 bases from V and 7 bases from J, with 18 bases between. This CDR3 contains 14 residues. This CDR3 reads CSVTLPPIWNEQFF. The CDR3, as DNA: TGCAGCGTTACCCTCCCCCCTATTTGGAATGAGCAGTTCTTC.

V usage is TRBV5-1 and J usage is TRBJ2-4; 11 bases match TRBD2. Per the germline V gene, CDR1 is SGHRS and CDR2 is YFSETQ. The V and J ends lost 0 bases and 0 bases, in that order; junction bases with no gene match: 17. CDR3 length: 22 amino acids. CDR3 region: CASSLAPGPPSGGFLAKNIQYF. The CDR3 nucleotides read TGCGCCAGCAGCTTGGCCCCGGGCCCTCCTAGCGGGGGGTTCCTAGCCAAAAACATTCAGTACTTC.

J is TRBJ2-2 and V is TRBV10-3, with a tentative D call TRBD2 (5 bases). V was trimmed by 4 bases and J by 4 bases, leaving 16 bases between them. Germline-derived CDR1 and CDR2 are ENHRY and SYGVKD. The CDR3 is 16 amino acids. CDR3 DNA sequence: TGTGCCATCAGTGTAAAAGGACTCCCTGGCACCGGGGAGCTGTTTTTT. Its protein is CAISVKGLPGTGELFF.

This clone was counted only a few times. V usage is TRBV11-2 and J usage is TRBJ2-3; D is ambiguous. Deletions cut 5 bases from V and 0 bases from J, with 9 bases between. The germline V gene encodes CDR1 SGHAT and CDR2 FQNNGV. CDR3 size: 14 residues. DNA of the CDR3: TGTGCCAGCAGCCTCTTCCTTAGCACAGATACGCAGTATTTT. The encoded protein is CASSLFLSTDTQYF.

CDR3 sequence (DNA): TGTGCCAGCAGCTCAGGTCGAACTAGCGGGAGGAATTACGAGCAGTACTTC. Protein product: CASSSGRTSGRNYEQYF. The V gene is TRBV11-3, the J gene TRBJ2-7; TRBD2 aligns across 12 bases. The ends lost 4 bases at V and 4 bases at J; junction bases unmatched: 11. The CDR3 is made up of 17 amino acids. The germline CDR1 and CDR2 sequences are SGHNT and YENEEA.

This chain uses TRBV11-2 with TRBJ1-2; possible D gene TRBD1, 5 bases. The CDR3 loop spans 15 amino acids. Germline-derived CDR1 and CDR2 are SGHAT and FQNNGV. Trimming took off 6 bases at V and 0 bases at J, with 14 bases between the two ends. The DNA of the CDR3 is TGTGCCAGCAGGGGGTACAGGCCGCCTAACTATGGCTACACCTTC. Its translation: CASRGYRPPNYGYTF.

This clone was seen a handful of times. The chain employs TRBV7-9 and TRBJ2-7; 9 bases agree with TRBD1. This CDR3 region has 13 residues. Germline CDR1 reads SEHNR; CDR2 reads FQNEAQ (reference sequence). Unmatched junction bases numbered 8, after V lost 5 bases and J lost 9 bases. The CDR3 sequence: CASSEQGAIRQYF. CDR3 nucleotide sequence: TGTGCCAGCAGCGAACAGGGGGCAATAAGGCAGTACTTC.

This rearrangement joins TRBV18 to TRBJ1-2; D not resolved. Germline CDR1 KGHSH, CDR2 LQKENI. The CDR3 has 14 residues. V dropped 4 bases and J dropped 0 bases, with 9 bases sitting between them. CDR3 sequence: CASSRDGANYGYTF. The CDR3 DNA reads TGTGCCAGCTCACGCGATGGTGCTAACTATGGCTACACCTTC.

This chain joins TRBV9 and TRBJ2-3; 10 bases agree with TRBD1. The CDR3 has 15 amino acids. The V and J ends lost 4 bases and 6 bases, in that order; junction bases with no gene match: 8. CDR1 and CDR2 (germline): SGDLS, YYNGEE. DNA for the CDR3: TGTGCCAGCAGCAAGGGACAGGGGTTCCCGGATACGCAGTATTTT. It yields the protein CASSKGQGFPDTQYF.

The rearrangement joins TRBV9 to TRBJ2-1, with D possibly TRBD1 on 5 matching bases. Per the germline V gene, CDR1 is SGDLS and CDR2 is YYNGEE. CDR3 length equals 13 residues. Trimming shortened V by 3 bases and J by 4 bases, and 8 bases separated the two germline ends. The CDR3, as DNA: TGTGCCAGCAGCGCCAGGGTTTACAATGAGCAGTTCTTC. Protein sequence: CASSARVYNEQFF.

The rearrangement uses TRBV4-2 and TRBJ2-7; 7 bases agree with TRBD2. V trimming: 3 bases; J trimming: 3 bases; junction bases outside the gene matches: 5. The CDR3 contains 14 residues. Looked up from germline, CDR1 is LGHNA and CDR2 is YNFKEQ. The CDR3 coding sequence is TGTGCCAGCAGCCAGTCCGGACTAGACTACGAGCAGTACTTC. This gives the protein CASSQSGLDYEQYF.

The V and J genes are TRBV19 and TRBJ2-1; possibly TRBD2 for D (6 bases). Trimming cost V 3 bases and J 0 bases, with 12 bases left between them. This CDR3 is built from 16 residues. The germline V gene encodes CDR1 LNHDA and CDR2 SQIVND (reference sequence). The DNA of the CDR3 is TGTGCCAGTAGTATTCGAGATAGCGGCTCCTACAATGAGCAGTTCTTC. Encoded protein: CASSIRDSGSYNEQFF.

The CDR3 nucleotides read TGTGCCAGCAGGACGGAGGGCTACACCTTC. It codes for CASRTEGYTF. The rearrangement uses TRBV6-5 and TRBJ1-2; D call uncertain. CDR1 MNHEY and CDR2 SVGAGI come from the germline V gene. The CDR3 extends over 10 amino acids. V was shortened by 6 bases and J by 8 bases, with 7 bases between the two germline ends.

The V call is TRBV5-1, the J call TRBJ1-1; D unclear. The V gene's germline CDR1 is SGHRS and CDR2 YFSETQ. This CDR3 region has 15 residues. The V end was cut by 3 bases, the J end by 1 base, with 13 bases between. CDR3 loop: CASSSRGGRNTEAFF. DNA for the CDR3: TGCGCCAGCAGCTCGAGAGGCGGGCGGAACACTGAAGCTTTCTTT.

Worth noting for this clone: An end of the junction does not agree with germline; a read error may underlie this. J is TRBJ2-3 and V is TRBV7-9; D gene unclear. CDR1 is SEHNR, CDR2 FQNEAQ, per germline (reference sequence). CDR3 size: 12 residues. The CDR3: CASNLVTDTQYF. The CDR3 DNA sequence: TGTGCCAGCAACTTAGTCACAGATACGCAGTATTTT.

The chain links TRBV11-2 to TRBJ1-5; unclear D gene. V was cut by 4 bases and J by 4 bases, with 14 bases left in between. The CDR3 spans 15 residues. Germline values: CDR1 SGHAT, CDR2 FQNNGV. CDR3 residues: CASSSGGRDNQPQHF. As DNA, the CDR3 is TGTGCCAGCAGCTCCGGTGGACGAGATAATCAGCCCCAGCATTTT.

The CDR3 DNA is TGTGCCAGTAGAGGGAGGGGGTATGAGACCCAGTACTTC. Amino acid sequence: CASRGRGYETQYF. The chain links TRBV19 to TRBJ2-5; possibly TRBD2 for D (7 bases). The V gene lost 6 bases and the J gene lost 5 bases, with 13 bases spanning the gap. Germline V gene data show CDR1 as LNHDA and CDR2 as SQIVND (reference sequence). This CDR3 contains 13 residues.

CDR3 sequence reads: CAWSVLGTGRNTIYF. CDR3 sequence (DNA): TGTGCCTGGAGTGTTTTGGGGACAGGCAGAAACACCATATATTTT. The genes are TRBV30 and TRBJ1-3, with 8 nucleotides matching TRBD1. The CDR3 consists of 15 residues. Germline loops: CDR1 GTSNPN, CDR2 SVGIG (reference sequence). V was clipped by 0 bases and J by 5 bases; unmatched bases: 6.

This clone was counted between two and nine times. The chain combines TRBV27 with TRBJ2-7; D may be TRBD2 (6 bases). Germline values: CDR1 MNHEY, CDR2 SMNVEV (reference sequence). The length of the CDR3 is 14 residues. The V gene lost 5 bases and the J gene lost 1 base, with 12 bases spanning the gap. The DNA of the CDR3 is TGTGCCAGCAGTCCGCCGGGAGCATCCTACGAGCAGTACTTC. Protein product: CASSPPGASYEQYF.

V is TRBV11-2 and J is TRBJ1-1; weak D call: TRBD1 (6 bases). This CDR3 has 17 amino acids. V dropped 4 bases and J dropped 3 bases, with 21 bases sitting between them. Germline CDR1 SGHAT, CDR2 FQNNGV. The CDR3 loop is CASSSTLVQGKDTEAFF. The DNA for the CDR3 is TGTGCCAGCAGCTCGACGTTAGTACAGGGAAAGGACACTGAAGCTTTCTTT.

This chain links TRBV19 with TRBJ1-1; a possible D gene is TRBD1 (6 bases). There are 16 residues in the CDR3. From germline, CDR1 is LNHDA and CDR2 SQIVND (reference sequence). V dropped 5 bases and J dropped 1 base, with 17 bases sitting between them. The CDR3 nucleotides read TGTGCCAGTAGTGTTAGTCGGGGGGCGGGGAACACTGAAGCTTTCTTT. It specifies CASSVSRGAGNTEAFF.

The chain employs TRBV27 and TRBJ2-3; D is unclear. CDR1 and CDR2 (germline): MNHEY, SMNVEV (reference sequence). With 3 bases removed from V and 6 bases from J, the gap between germline ends came to 10 bases. CDR3 length equals 13 residues. The CDR3, as DNA: TGTGCCAGCAGTTTTAAACCTCTGGATACGCAGTATTTT. Protein sequence: CASSFKPLDTQYF.

The chain joins TRBV5-1 to TRBJ1-1; D is uncertain. V lost 4 bases to trimming and J lost 2 bases, with 12 bases between them. This CDR3 region has 14 residues. Germline CDR1 reads SGHRS; CDR2 reads YFSETQ. CDR3 nucleotide sequence: TGCGCCAGCAGCCAGGACGGTACTAACACTGAAGCTTTCTTT. Its translation is CASSQDGTNTEAFF.

This chain uses TRBV5-4 with TRBJ1-2; TRBD1 is a possible D gene (5 bases). CDR1 and CDR2 (germline): SGHNT, YYREEE (reference sequence). The CDR3 consists of 12 residues. The V and J ends lost 4 bases and 3 bases respectively, with 7 bases between them. CDR3: CASSEGDYGYTF. In DNA form, the CDR3 reads TGTGCCAGCAGCGAAGGGGACTATGGCTACACCTTC.

This CDR3 is CASSTGLSGNTIYF. In DNA, the CDR3 is TGTGCCAGCAGCACAGGCCTATCTGGAAACACCATATATTTT. This rearrangement joins TRBV28 to TRBJ1-3; D possibly corresponds to TRBD1 (5 bases). The CDR3 consists of 14 residues. V was shortened by 6 bases and J by 1 base, with 10 bases between the two germline ends. CDR1 is MDHEN and CDR2 is SYDVKM in the germline V gene.

The rearrangement links TRBV14 to TRBJ2-6; D gene ambiguous. Germline CDR1 SGHDN, CDR2 FVKESK. CDR3 length: 17 residues. The ends were cut back, 5 bases at V and 0 bases at J, with 14 bases in the middle. The CDR3 protein is CASSFLGRTSGANVLTF. CDR3 sequence (DNA): TGTGCCAGCAGCTTCCTAGGACGGACCTCTGGGGCCAACGTCCTGACTTTC.

In the case of this clone: Sequence at one end of the junction differs from germline and may be a read error. Other nucleotide sequences from this sample produce the same CDR3. This sequence joins TRBV7-7 and TRBJ1-4, with 9 positions matching TRBD1. CDR3 length: 18 residues. Germline V lookup: CDR1 SSHAT, CDR2 FNYEAQ (reference sequence). This CDR3 is CASSPGTGCKASNEKLFF. The DNA for the CDR3 is TGTGCTAGCAGCCCCGGGACAGGGTGCAAGGCCAGCAATGAAAAACTGTTTTTT.

The chain is built from TRBV6-5 and TRBJ2-7; a possible D gene is TRBD2 (5 bases). Deletions cut 2 bases from V and 4 bases from J, with 15 bases between. The CDR3 is made up of 15 amino acids. CDR1 is MNHEY and CDR2 is SVGAGI in the germline V gene. The CDR3 region is CASSYARAAGYEQYF. Here the CDR3 DNA reads TGTGCCAGCAGTTACGCGCGGGCAGCTGGATACGAGCAGTACTTC.

V gene TRBV5-1 combines with J gene TRBJ1-1; TRBD1 matches at 8 bases. The length of the CDR3 is 16 residues. Germline CDR1 is SGHRS and CDR2 is YFSETQ. Unmatched junction bases numbered 10, after V lost 6 bases and J lost 0 bases. CDR3 in amino acids: CASNYRPGGMNTEAFF. The CDR3 DNA follows: TGCGCCAGCAACTACCGCCCAGGGGGCATGAACACTGAAGCTTTCTTT. Filled out from reference TRBV5-1 and TRBJ1-1, the complete variable domain reads KAGVTQTPRYLIKTRGQQVTLSCSPISGHRSVSWYQQTPGQGLQFLFEYFSETQRNKGNFPGRFSGRQFSNSRSEMNVSTLELGDSALYLCASNYRPGGMNTEAFFGQGTRLTVV.

This chain joins TRBV6-1 and TRBJ1-5, with a weak D call TRBD1 (6 bases). The CDR3 runs 14 residues. The germline V gene encodes CDR1 MNHNS and CDR2 SASEGT. Trimming stripped 6 bases from V and 7 bases from J, with 16 bases between. CDR3 sequence: CASRGGAGRQPQHF. The CDR3, as DNA: TGTGCCAGCAGGGGGGGGGCCGGTCGGCAGCCCCAGCATTTT.

This chain joins TRBV18 and TRBJ1-1; D perhaps matches TRBD1 (5 bases). This CDR3 comprises 13 residues. Germline CDR1 is KGHSH and CDR2 is LQKENI. V gave up 6 bases and J gave up 0 bases, with 8 bases separating them. This chain's CDR3 is CASSGDLNTEAFF. CDR3 nucleotide sequence: TGTGCCAGCTCGGGGGACTTGAACACTGAAGCTTTCTTT.